These T cell receptor beta chains were read from a single sample in a study of blood T cells in healthy people across ages. TCRdb analysed the 5' RACE reads with MiXCR anew, one entry per CDR3 protein. Among about 1.5 million distinct CDR3 sequences listed, roughly 45% were seen once. Sequencing input: blood. The source is a woman between 18 and 29 years old in good health. Each CDR3 is given with its conserved first and last residue.

>TRBJ2-7|TRBV10-3
CAISESGLAGGPNIYEQYF
>TRBJ2-3|TRBV12-3/TRBV12-4
CASSLWGVVTDAQYF
>TRBJ2-1|TRBV20-1
CSARGGQGKYNEQFF
>TRBJ2-7|TRBV7-9
CGSSRDTYYEQYF
>TRBJ2-3|TRBV20-1
CSATRVTDTQYF
>TRBJ2-5|TRBV12-3/TRBV12-4
CASRQQGRETQYF
>TRBJ2-1|TRBV27
CASSLLGSPNEQFF
>TRBJ2-5|TRBV20-1
CSAREGTSIKETQYF
>TRBJ2-3|TRBV20-1
CSVPGLARVGTDTQYF
>TRBJ2-2|TRBV10-3
CAISETGGALGELFF
>TRBJ2-1|TRBV9
CASSVGLASDEQFF
>TRBJ1-1|TRBV20-1
CSARLQGSGGEAFF
>TRBJ1-4|TRBV18
CASSPIAGTGNEKLFF
>TRBJ2-2|TRBV28
CASHAGATGELFF
>TRBJ2-7|TRBV27
CASSSGTSGGPREQYF
>TRBJ1-2|TRBV28
CVSSSLLPTGGGGYGYTF
>TRBJ2-5|TRBV6-1
CASSEADRGSETQYF
>TRBJ2-3|TRBV20-1
CSAKGERTDTRYF
>TRBJ2-3|TRBV6-5
CASSFFRSLSGRTSTDTQYF
>TRBJ1-4|TRBV5-5
CASSFLTSGEKLFF
>TRBJ1-2|TRBV20-1
CSARAPGQGYYGYTF
>TRBJ2-7|TRBV12-3/TRBV12-4
CASSFGDYEQYF
>TRBJ1-1|TRBV29-1
CSVEEDRATEAFF
>TRBJ2-5|TRBV5-6
CASSWDRNRAQYF
>TRBJ1-4|TRBV2
CASRGGTQREKLFF
>TRBJ2-5|TRBV12-3/TRBV12-4
CASSPRRLAVKYF
>TRBJ2-3|TRBV20-1
CSARDSRTDMQYF
>TRBJ2-5|TRBV3-1
CASSQPALKETQYF
>TRBJ1-2|TRBV27
CASRIGAGYGYTF
>TRBJ2-1|TRBV13
CASSPNRGKAHNEQFF
>TRBJ2-4|TRBV5-5
CASYRGVGKNIQYF
>TRBJ2-5|TRBV7-2
CASSLTSLLDNEQYF
>TRBJ2-3|TRBV7-3
CASSFTSGDTQYF
>TRBJ2-3|TRBV19
CASSGGTGIMDTQYF
>TRBJ2-1|TRBV6-5
CASSYLGGNEQFF
>TRBJ1-1|TRBV3-1
CASSQGRGRGAFF
>TRBJ2-6|TRBV7-3
CASSGPLGSGANVLTF
>TRBJ2-6|TRBV12-3/TRBV12-4
CASSLVQGDLAGANVLTF
>TRBJ1-1|TRBV27
CASNRGAEGHTEAFF
>TRBJ2-3|TRBV7-3
CASSDRGADTQYF
>TRBJ2-5|TRBV13
CASSSNRGYQETQYF
>TRBJ1-5|TRBV21-1
CASSPPWDNQPQHF
>TRBJ2-5|TRBV4-1
CASSGRKELAGLQETQYF
>TRBJ2-2|TRBV6-1
CAGRTGTVNTGELFF
>TRBJ2-5|TRBV27
CASGTRGETQYF
>TRBJ1-2|TRBV6-1
CASSEPGGVGYTF
>TRBJ2-3|TRBV18
CASSPMGLDTDTQYF
>TRBJ2-1|TRBV5-1
CASSLSTFRSYNEQFF
>TRBJ2-3|TRBV12-3/TRBV12-4
CASSPDRGRTDTQYF
>TRBJ2-5|TRBV6-5
CASSRQGAKEAQYF
>TRBJ2-6|TRBV6-5
CATEDSSSGANVLTF
>TRBJ2-1|TRBV12-5
CASGLTGLAGGYEQFF
>TRBJ2-1|TRBV6-1
CASTGVLLGDEQFF
>TRBJ1-2|TRBV6-1
CASSMPGGYGYTF
>TRBJ1-1|TRBV6-6
CASSPKDGENTEAFF